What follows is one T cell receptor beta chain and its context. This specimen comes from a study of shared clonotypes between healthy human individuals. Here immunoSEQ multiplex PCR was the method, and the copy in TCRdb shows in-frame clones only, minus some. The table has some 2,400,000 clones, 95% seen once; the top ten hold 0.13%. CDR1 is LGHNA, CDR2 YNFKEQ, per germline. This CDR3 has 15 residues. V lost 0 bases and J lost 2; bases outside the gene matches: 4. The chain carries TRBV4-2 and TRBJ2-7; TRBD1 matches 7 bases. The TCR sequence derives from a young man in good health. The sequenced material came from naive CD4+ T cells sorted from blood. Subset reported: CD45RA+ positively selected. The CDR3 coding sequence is TGTGCCAGCAGCCAAGATAGGGACAGTGCCTACGAGCAGTACTTC. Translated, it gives CASSQDRDSAYEQYF.